The clone carrying this T cell receptor beta chain was recorded at least ten times. Its antigen remains unidentified. This sample was included in a study of T-cell memory formation after mild COVID-19. Study-level information: Among the donors, TCR clusters were largely specific to each donor.

CDR3 length: 17 residues. Trimming at V came to 7 bases and at J to 4 bases, leaving 11 bases not matched to a gene. Germline CDR1 reads MNHEY; CDR2 reads SMNVEV (reference sequence). TCR alpha and TCR beta cDNA libraries carrying sample barcodes and UMIs came from 5'RACE with constant-segment primers. TCRdb reprocessed the 5' RACE reads via MiXCR and lists one record per CDR3 protein. The table has some 69,000 distinct CDR3 sequences, around 17% seen once. General study findings and limits: CD4/CD8 balance held among clones contracting day 15 to 85, and later expanders leaned CD4+. The pre-infection memory compartment contained some responding clones, suggesting cross-reactive memory joined.

The source of this sequence is an adult woman who had mild COVID-19 (a few samples of this study predate the infection). Cell type and time point are not known. The rearrangement links TRBV27 to TRBJ2-2; 11 positions match TRBD1. Material for sequencing was PBMCs or a T cell subset sorted from them (not recorded which). The CDR3 DNA is TGTGCCAGCACCAGGACAGGGGGCAGTCTAATCACCGGGGAGCTGTTTTTT. Its protein product is CASTRTGGSLITGELFF.